This entry lists 21 T cell receptor beta chains sequenced from one sample in a study of shared clonotypes between healthy human individuals. The table came from immunoSEQ multiplex PCR; TCRdb's copy has only in-frame clones and leaves some out. The sample gives 520,000 or so clones, around 74% of which show up once; under 15% is in the top ten. The specimen sequenced was PBMCs. The receptors originated from a woman aged 35 to 49 in good health. Some clones in this sample may be carry-over from other donors' samples.

The sample holds a few counts of this clone. The chain combines TRBV5-1 with TRBJ2-7; D is perhaps TRBD2 (6 bases). Trimming stripped 0 bases from V and 6 bases from J, with 16 bases between. The length of the CDR3 is 15 residues. Germline V CDR1 and CDR2: SGHRS, YFSETQ. The CDR3 reads CASSLDGGSTGEQYF. The CDR3 bases are TGCGCCAGCAGCTTGGATGGGGGGTCAACCGGCGAGCAGTACTTC.

The chain links TRBV2 to TRBJ1-2; TRBD1 might be the D (6 bases). This CDR3 has 14 residues. The germline gives CDR1 SNHLY, CDR2 FYNNEI. Trimming stripped 5 bases from V and 4 bases from J, with 14 bases between. The CDR3 is CASSLDRRGYGYTF. The CDR3 DNA reads as TGTGCCAGCAGTCTCGACAGGCGGGGCTATGGCTACACCTTC.

J is TRBJ2-3 and V is TRBV4-2, with 11 bases matching TRBD2. The CDR3 is 17 amino acids. With V trimmed by 3 bases and J by 2 bases, 7 bases remained unmatched. The germline V gene has CDR1 LGHNA and CDR2 YNFKEQ. This CDR3 is CASSQETSGTYTDTQYF. CDR3 sequence (DNA): TGTGCCAGCAGCCAGGAGACTAGCGGGACTTACACAGATACGCAGTATTTT.

The rearrangement uses TRBV6-1 and TRBJ1-2; D uncertain. Germline V lookup: CDR1 MNHNS, CDR2 SASEGT. The V gene lost 4 bases and the J gene lost 5 bases, with 14 bases spanning the gap. The CDR3 covers 14 residues. In DNA, the CDR3 is TGTGCCAGCAGTGCTCTGGGCCTAAGGTATGGCTACACCTTC. Amino acids: CASSALGLRYGYTF.

The chain couples TRBV7-8 to TRBJ2-2; either TRBD1 or TRBD2 may fit D (6 bases each). CDR1 and CDR2 (germline): SGHVS, FQNEAQ. V lost 8 bases and J lost 4, with 14 bases in between. The CDR3 has 14 amino acids. CDR3: CASRSGAGTGELFF. CDR3 DNA: TGTGCCAGCCGGTCGGGGGCCGGCACCGGGGAGCTGTTTTTT.

As to this clone: The identical CDR3 is also encoded by other nucleotide sequences in the sample. The genes are TRBV5-5 and TRBJ1-4, with 8 positions matching TRBD1. J gave up 0 bases and V 3 bases, and 1 base lay outside the gene matches. CDR1 and CDR2 from the germline V gene are SGHKS and YYEKEE (reference sequence). The CDR3 spans 15 residues. The CDR3 sequence: CASSSQGATNEKLFF. CDR3 nucleotides: TGTGCCAGCAGCTCACAGGGGGCAACTAATGAAAAACTGTTTTTT. Full variable domain (missing parts from reference TRBV5-5 and TRBJ1-4): DAGVTQSPTHLIKTRGQQVTLRCSPISGHKSVSWYQQVLGQGPQFIFQYYEKEERGRGNFPDRFSARQFPNYSSELNVNALLLGDSALYLCASSSQGATNEKLFFGSGTQLSVL.

This clone was detected only a few times. This chain connects TRBV5-1 to TRBJ2-5; D perhaps matches TRBD2 (5 bases). This CDR3 region has 13 residues. CDR1 is SGHRS and CDR2 is YFSETQ in the germline V gene. Trimming stripped 4 bases from V and 7 bases from J, with 14 bases between. CDR3 residues: CASSPGDRATQYF. CDR3 in DNA: TGCGCCAGCAGCCCCGGGGATCGAGCGACCCAGTACTTC.

J is TRBJ1-1 and V is TRBV10-3; TRBD1 matches 7 bases. V was clipped by 0 bases and J by 7 bases; unmatched bases: 5. This CDR3 contains 14 residues. CDR1 and CDR2 (germline): ENHRY, SYGVKD. CDR3 amino acids: CAISESQGGIEAFF. The CDR3 DNA reads TGTGCCATCAGTGAGTCCCAGGGGGGGATTGAAGCTTTCTTT.

This clone was observed a few times. The chain recombines TRBV7-2 with TRBJ1-2, with 7 bases matching TRBD1. Trimming cost V 4 bases and J 4 bases; bases outside gene matches: 3. CDR1 is SGHTA, CDR2 FQGNSA, per germline. This CDR3 spans 13 amino acids. CDR3 DNA: TGTGCCAGCAGCTCAACAGGGGCCTATGGCTACACCTTC. This gives the protein CASSSTGAYGYTF.

The V and J genes are TRBV6-1 and TRBJ2-4; 7 nucleotides line up with TRBD1. The V gene's germline CDR1 is MNHNS and CDR2 SASEGT. CDR3 length: 13 amino acids. The V gene end was trimmed by 3 bases and the J gene end by 10 bases; junction bases not matched to a gene: 6. CDR3 nucleotides: TGTGCCAGCAGTGAGAGGGACAGTTTAATTCAGTACTTC. Its protein is CASSERDSLIQYF.

The rearrangement uses TRBV20-1 and TRBJ2-7, with 10 nucleotides matching TRBD2. The CDR3 has 11 amino acids. J was trimmed by 5 bases and V by 6 bases; bases with no gene match: 1. Germline V CDR1 and CDR2: DFQATT, SNEGSKA (reference sequence). This chain's CDR3 is CSATSGNEQYF. The CDR3 coding sequence is TGCAGTGCAACTAGCGGGAACGAGCAGTACTTC.

At least ten counts were recorded for this clone. The gene calls are TRBV7-6 and TRBJ2-3; D possibly corresponds to TRBD2 (6 bases). V lost 5 bases, J lost 5 bases, and 20 bases lay in between. The CDR3 loop spans 16 amino acids. Germline loops: CDR1 SGHVS, CDR2 FNYEAQ. This CDR3 reads CASSGVIGSGGDTQYF. The CDR3 DNA is TGTGCCAGCAGCGGGGTAATCGGGAGTGGAGGAGATACGCAGTATTTT.

This clone was recorded once. V gene TRBV4-1 combines with J gene TRBJ2-1; 7 bases align to TRBD2. The CDR3 loop spans 13 amino acids. V lost 8 bases to trimming and J lost 2 bases; unmatched junction nucleotides: 3. Germline values: CDR1 MGHRA, CDR2 YSYEKL. CDR3 DNA sequence: TGCGCCAGCGGTACTAGCGCCTACAATGAGCAGTTCTTC. It translates to CASGTSAYNEQFF.

Note on this clone: The sample holds other DNA sequences that translate to the same CDR3. The V and J genes are TRBV5-1 and TRBJ1-3; D may be TRBD1 (5 bases). Trimming cost V 0 bases and J 4 bases, with 11 bases left between them. CDR1 SGHRS and CDR2 YFSETQ come from the germline V gene. This CDR3 contains 15 residues. CDR3 loop: CASSLAVGTGNTIYF. The CDR3 DNA follows: TGCGCCAGCAGCTTGGCTGTCGGGACGGGAAACACCATATATTTT.

This rearrangement joins TRBV4-3 to TRBJ2-1; the match to TRBD2 covers 8 bases. The V and J ends lost 1 base and 4 bases, in that order; junction bases with no gene match: 6. The CDR3 runs to 16 residues. Germline CDR1 is LGHNA and CDR2 is YSLEER. CDR3 bases: TGCGCCAGCAGCCAAGTTCTTAGCGGGGCTTACAATGAGCAGTTCTTC. Its protein is CASSQVLSGAYNEQFF.

The CDR3 loop reads CASSHGGGGEQYF. The CDR3 DNA reads TGTGCCAGCAGCCACGGGGGAGGTGGCGAGCAGTACTTC. The chain couples TRBV4-2 to TRBJ2-7, with D possibly matching TRBD2 (6 bases). The germline V gene has CDR1 LGHNA and CDR2 YNFKEQ. V lost 3 bases, J lost 6 bases, and 12 bases lay in between. This CDR3 is 13 amino acids long.

This chain's CDR3 is CASGLVRLRFSGNTIYF. CDR3 sequence (DNA): TGTGCCAGCGGACTAGTCAGACTGCGTTTCTCTGGAAACACCATATATTTT. The chain joins TRBV9 to TRBJ1-3; no reliable D call. The V and J ends lost 7 bases and 0 bases respectively, with 20 bases between them. Germline lookup yields CDR1 SGDLS and CDR2 YYNGEE. CDR3 length: 17 amino acids.

The chain joins TRBV19 to TRBJ2-7, with D possibly being TRBD1 or TRBD2 (6 bases each). Germline CDR1 is LNHDA and CDR2 is SQIVND (reference sequence). V lost 8 bases and J 2 bases, leaving 13 bases between the germline ends. CDR3 size: 13 residues. The CDR3 protein is CASGPGGPYEQYF. As DNA, the CDR3 is TGTGCCAGTGGGCCCGGGGGCCCCTACGAGCAGTACTTC.

J is TRBJ2-1 and V is TRBV28; 8 bases are shared with TRBD1. V trimming: 3 bases; J trimming: 14 bases; junction bases outside the gene matches: 9. CDR1 is MDHEN, CDR2 SYDVKM, per germline. CDR3 length: 13 amino acids. CDR3 sequence reads: CASSLGQGARKFF. For the CDR3, the DNA is TGTGCCAGCAGTTTGGGGCAGGGGGCCAGGAAGTTCTTC.

The rearrangement links TRBV20-1 to TRBJ1-2, with 7 bases aligning to TRBD1. CDR3 length: 11 amino acids. Trimming at V came to 6 bases and at J to 8 bases, leaving 6 bases not matched to a gene. The germline V gene has CDR1 DFQATT and CDR2 SNEGSKA (reference sequence). CDR3 loop: CSAQGYLGYTF. CDR3 bases: TGCAGTGCACAGGGGTATCTGGGCTACACCTTC.

The chain is built from TRBV27 and TRBJ2-5; 7 bases map to TRBD1. Germline assignment: CDR1 MNHEY and CDR2 SMNVEV (reference sequence). This CDR3 spans 14 amino acids. Losses at the gene ends were 5 bases for V and 6 bases for J; bases not matched to a gene: 9. In DNA form, the CDR3 reads TGTGCCAGCAGTACGGGACAGAGTACGAAGACCCAGTACTTC. Its translation: CASSTGQSTKTQYF.